These T cell receptor beta chains were read from a single sample in a study of low-dose radiotherapy and immunotherapy resistance in tumors. MiXCR was run by TCRdb on the reads, yielding one entry per CDR3 protein. Here the sample spans 40,000 or so distinct CDR3 sequences, 25% to 30% being singletons. Material: PBMCs, obtained after low-dose radiotherapy plus immunotherapy. The receptors here all came from a male donor with prostate cancer. Both conserved end residues are trimmed from each CDR3. Fields, in order: V gene, D gene, clone size, CDR3 protein. D genes are given only for firm matches. Rows may omit the clone size; those that give it use once, few, many or a size class.

TRBV19,.,many,ASSSGEGQPQH
TRBV11-2,.,many,ASSVTGVRNEKLF
TRBV3-1,.,many,ASSPRNPARLYEQF
TRBV11-2,TRBD2,many,ASSSGTSGNYEQY
TRBV10-3,TRBD2,many,AISDKRERYEQY
TRBV5-1,TRBD2,many,ASSLLTSGDPSYNEQF
TRBV6-4,.,many,ASSDGQGPRELF
TRBV5-1,.,once,ASSLYGDLNQPQH
TRBV5-1,TRBD2,many,ASSLLGGEQY
TRBV14,.,many,ASSESVGANTGELF
TRBV2,.,many,ASSGLGGEQY
TRBV28,.,many,ASSPDGTEAF
TRBV6-2/TRBV6-3,TRBD1,many,ASSYETGRGTDTQY
TRBV2,.,.,DSSPAQDLIYNEQF
TRBV6-8,.,many,ASRWRINEKLF
TRBV4-1,.,medium-sized,ASSQAGASNQPQH
TRBV7-2,.,many,ASSFAQGGNQPQH
TRBV10-1,TRBD1,many,ASSESARQGAYEQY
TRBV2,TRBD2,.,ASSGWLAGGINEQY
TRBV29-1,.,many,SVAPGLDIQY
TRBV12-3/TRBV12-4,TRBD1,.,ASSNTPGQGASGANVLT
TRBV2,.,many,ASSEERAFSGANVLT
TRBV27,.,many,ASSLRASDTQY
TRBV20-1,.,many,SAGTDTGELF
TRBV5-1,TRBD1,many,ASSLGMPGQVSYEQY
TRBV11-1,.,many,ASSLSTGLTDTQY
TRBV6-6,.,many,ASSSSGGQPQH
TRBV10-3,TRBD1,many,AISESGSGGLSRRKEQF
TRBV5-1,TRBD2,many,ASSLVSSGSWETQY
TRBV13,.,.,ASSLRPTSTDTQY
TRBV2,.,many,ASSQARGLAKNIQY
TRBV18,TRBD2,many,ASSPMARESSYNEQF
TRBV7-2,.,.,ASSLSRANTEAF
TRBV19,.,many,ASRLGGVNSPLH
TRBV7-7,.,many,ASSLAQDNEQF
TRBV20-1,TRBD2,many,SARDGGVQETQY
TRBV19,TRBD2,many,ASSRDGLAGGSSYNEQF
TRBV7-9,.,many,ASTPRGETQY
TRBV10-3,TRBD2,many,AISPTSAEQF
TRBV5-4,.,.,ASSLSTAGEQF
TRBV13,TRBD2,many,ASSFPGLGVSGSTDTQY
TRBV6-6,.,many,ASSYASSVSTDTQY
TRBV28,.,.,ASLQGAWTGELFF